These T cell receptor beta chains were read from a single sample in a study of identical twins. Via MiXCR, TCRdb re-called the 5' RACE reads, giving one row per CDR3 protein. The sample has hundreds of thousands of distinct CDR3 sequences, 8.5% to 9% seen once. This sample also appeared in a second study, on yellow fever vaccine responses in identical twins.

Sequencing was performed on PBMCs. These TCRs come from a woman aged 18 to 35 in good health. Both conserved end residues are part of each CDR3. A D gene is named only where the DNA matches it firmly. Clone size is not always given. Where it is, it says once, few, many or a class for expanded clones.

J gene	D gene	V gene	clone size	CDR3 DNA	CDR3 protein
TRBJ2-3	NA	TRBV2	few	TGTGCCAGCAGTTCAGACGCAGATACGCAGTATTTT	CASSSDADTQYF
TRBJ2-5	NA	TRBV4-3	few	TGCGCCAGCAGCCCGGGTGTAGCTGTCCAAGAGACCCAGTACTTC	CASSPGVAVQETQYF
TRBJ2-7	TRBD2	TRBV18	NA	TGTGCCAGCTCACCGTCAGCGGGAGTCGAGCAGTACTTC	CASSPSAGVEQYF
TRBJ2-7	NA	TRBV28	NA	TGTGCCAGCACAGGGCTCGCGTCGGTTTCCTACGAGCAGTACTTC	CASTGLASVSYEQYF
TRBJ2-1	TRBD1	TRBV5-6	NA	TGTGCCAGCAGCTTCGAGTTGGGACAGGGGGGGTACAATGAGCAGTTCTTC	CASSFELGQGGYNEQFF
TRBJ1-6	NA	TRBV4-3	NA	TGCGCCAGCAGCTACGGGCGTTCTCTTAATTCACCCCTCCACTTT	CASSYGRSLNSPLHF
TRBJ2-3	TRBD2	TRBV20-1	NA	TGCAGTGCCGATCAAGTCCGCGGGACTAGCGGGAGTGCAAATACGCAGTATTTT	CSADQVRGTSGSANTQYF
TRBJ2-5	NA	TRBV7-6	NA	TGTGCCAGCACCCTGCGGGGTGGGATATCGGAGACCCAGTACTTC	CASTLRGGISETQYF
TRBJ2-1	TRBD1	TRBV4-1	many	TGCGCCAGCAGCCCCGGGACAGGGACAAAATTCGGCAATGAGCAGTTCTTC	CASSPGTGTKFGNEQFF
TRBJ1-5	NA	TRBV11-2	NA	TGTGCCAGCAGCTTAGAATGCTGGGCAGGTGGGGGCAATCAGCCCCAGCATTTT	CASSLECWAGGGNQPQHF
TRBJ2-7	TRBD2	TRBV4-3	few	TGCGCCAGCAGCCCCGGAGTAGCGGGCTACGAGCAGTACTTC	CASSPGVAGYEQYF
TRBJ2-2	NA	TRBV6-5	NA	TGTGCCAGCAGCTACTCGCGGGAGGAGCTGTTTTTT	CASSYSREELFF
TRBJ2-7	TRBD2	TRBV12-3/TRBV12-4	many	TGTGCCAGCAGTTCCCCTAATCGGAGCGGGGGCCCGAAAGAGCAGTACTTC	CASSSPNRSGGPKEQYF
TRBJ2-1	NA	TRBV20-1	NA	TGCAGTGCTTCCGGGATAAGCTCCTACAATGAGCAGTTCTTC	CSASGISSYNEQFF
TRBJ2-2	NA	TRBV12-3/TRBV12-4	many	TGTGCCAGCAGTGAAATAGCATCCGGGGAGCTGTTTTTT	CASSEIASGELFF
TRBJ2-2	NA	TRBV7-8	NA	TGTGCCAGCAGCATCCGGGACATATCCACCGGGGAGCTGTTTTTT	CASSIRDISTGELFF
TRBJ2-1	TRBD2	TRBV20-1	NA	TGCAGTGCCAGACCCCTAGCGGGGGGCACTTACAATGAGCAGTTCTTC	CSARPLAGGTYNEQFF
TRBJ2-7	NA	TRBV28	many	TGTGCCAGCAGCGCCCCATTGCGGGCCGAGCAGTACTTC	CASSAPLRAEQYF
TRBJ2-7	NA	TRBV29-1	NA	TGCAGCGTAGAGACAGGCCCTTATTCCTACGAGCAGTACTTC	CSVETGPYSYEQYF
TRBJ1-1	TRBD1	TRBV27	NA	TGTGCCAGCAGTCCGCACCGGGACAGGGGCACTGAAGCTTTCTTT	CASSPHRDRGTEAFF
TRBJ2-7	NA	TRBV27	few	TGTGCCAGCAGTCCAATTCACCATGGAAGCTACGAGCAGTACTTC	CASSPIHHGSYEQYF
TRBJ1-6	NA	TRBV7-6	NA	TGTGCCAGCCCCCCCCCCGGATCGAATTCACCCCTCCACTTT	CASPPPGSNSPLHF
TRBJ1-1	TRBD1	TRBV6-2/TRBV6-3	NA	TGTGCCAGTGGGACAGTGAACACTGAAGCTTTCTTT	CASGTVNTEAFF
TRBJ2-3	TRBD2	TRBV18	few	TGTGCCAGCTCACCACCCGGGACTAGTCGGACAGATACGCAGTATTTT	CASSPPGTSRTDTQYF
TRBJ1-5	TRBD1	TRBV10-2	many	TGCGCCAGCGGGCTAGGGACAGGGCTCGATCAGCCCCAGCATTTT	CASGLGTGLDQPQHF
TRBJ2-5	TRBD2	TRBV12-3/TRBV12-4	NA	TGTGCCAGCAGTTTTGCTAGCGGGAGTTTGGAGACCCAGTACTTC	CASSFASGSLETQYF
TRBJ1-2	NA	TRBV7-9	many	TGTGCCAGCAGCTTAGCGGTAGGCTACACCTTC	CASSLAVGYTF
TRBJ2-2	TRBD2	TRBV2	NA	TGTGCCAGCAGCCCACTAGCGGGGGCGGACACCGGGGAGCTGTTTTTT	CASSPLAGADTGELFF
TRBJ2-7	NA	TRBV6-5	NA	TGTGCCAGCAGAACACTGAGTGAGCAGTACTTC	CASRTLSEQYF
TRBJ2-1	NA	TRBV5-5	many	TGTGCCAGCAGCTGGGGGATTGAGCAGTTCTTC	CASSWGIEQFF
TRBJ2-5	NA	TRBV20-1	few	TGCAGTGCTAGAGATTTGAGGGGGGTCCAACAAGAGACCCAGTACTTC	CSARDLRGVQQETQYF
TRBJ2-7	NA	TRBV20-1	few	TGCAGTGCTAGAGGGGCCAGGGTGACCTACGAGCAGTACTTC	CSARGARVTYEQYF
TRBJ1-5	NA	TRBV10-3	few	TGTGCCATCAGTGAGTCGAATGGCAATAGCAATCAGCCCCAGCATTTT	CAISESNGNSNQPQHF
TRBJ2-1	NA	TRBV7-8	few	TGTGCCAGCAGCTTAGAAGGCCCCAATGAGCAGTTCTTC	CASSLEGPNEQFF
TRBJ1-6	NA	TRBV28	NA	TGTGCCAGCGCTAGGACGGAATATTCACCCCTCCACTTT	CASARTEYSPLHF
TRBJ2-2	TRBD2	TRBV29-1	many	TGCAGCGTTGTGGGACTAGGGAACACCGGGGAGCTGTTTTTT	CSVVGLGNTGELFF
TRBJ2-7	TRBD1	TRBV29-1	few	TGCAGCGTAGCAACAGGGGGCGTACTCTACGAGCAGTACTTC	CSVATGGVLYEQYF